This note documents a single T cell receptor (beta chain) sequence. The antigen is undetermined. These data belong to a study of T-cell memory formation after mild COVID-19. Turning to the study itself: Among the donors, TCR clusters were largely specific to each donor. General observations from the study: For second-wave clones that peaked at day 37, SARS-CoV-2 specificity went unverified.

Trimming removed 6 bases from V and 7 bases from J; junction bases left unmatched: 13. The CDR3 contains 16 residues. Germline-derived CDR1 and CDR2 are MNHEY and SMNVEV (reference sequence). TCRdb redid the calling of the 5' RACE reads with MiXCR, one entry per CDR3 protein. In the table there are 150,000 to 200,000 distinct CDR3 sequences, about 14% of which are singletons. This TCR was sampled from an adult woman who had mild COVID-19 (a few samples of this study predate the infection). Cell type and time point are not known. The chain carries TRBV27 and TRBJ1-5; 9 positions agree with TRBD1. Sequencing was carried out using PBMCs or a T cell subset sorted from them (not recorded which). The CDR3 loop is CASRPGTGSMGQPQHF. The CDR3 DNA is TGTGCCAGCAGACCCGGGACAGGGAGTATGGGGCAGCCCCAGCATTTT.